The T cell receptor beta chain described here comes from a study of Ad26.COV2.S vaccination and SARS-CoV-2 variants. Generated by immunoSEQ multiplex PCR, the TCRdb table keeps only in-frame clones and is missing some. The repertoire consists of 300,000 to 400,000 clones, with 75% to 90% occurring once and the leading ten covering around 5%. The table lists this clone with a few counts. Treatment meaning: 15 to 20 received Ad26.COV2.S at low or high dose, single or two shots; several received placebo; per-sample allocation not given. Specimens were obtained on day 63 following the first vaccine or placebo injection. With 6 bases removed from V and 2 bases from J, the gap between germline ends came to 10 bases. The CDR3 totals 14 residues. Germline CDR1 MDHEN, CDR2 SYDVKM.

J is TRBJ2-2 and V is TRBV28, with D possibly TRBD2 on 6 matching bases. Material: peripheral blood, obtained in a trial of Ad26.COV2.S vaccine versus placebo. The receptor was isolated from a person aged 18 to 59 who received the Ad26.COV2.S COVID-19 vaccine or a placebo. As DNA, the CDR3 is TGTGCCAGCAGGACGGGACTCAACACCGGGGAGCTGTTTTTT. As protein: CASRTGLNTGELFF.